This T cell receptor beta chain came from a study of cytomegalovirus exposure and HLA in healthy donors. Each donor was healthy, and each was a bone marrow donor. The PCR made use of 60 Vbeta and 13 Jbeta primers. Data came from immunoSEQ multiplex PCR; TCRdb stores just in-frame clones and leaves some out. The table includes some 170,000 clones, approximately 78% detected once. Details on this clone: Its specificity is not known.

Study results and limitations: Later analysis suggested links between common viral pathogens and several top significant clusters. Productive rates of about 90% or about 30% were seen for most TCR beta V segments in an earlier analysis. Most subjects had HLA-A and HLA-B alleles reportedly predicted accurately by TCR beta sequences.

The CDR3 spans 13 residues. Trimming removed 5 bases from V and 2 bases from J, with 11 bases in between. The V gene's germline CDR1 is SGHNT and CDR2 YYREEE (reference sequence). The chain combines TRBV5-4 with TRBJ2-7; the D gene is possibly TRBD1 (6 bases). The sample comprised PBMCs. The clonotype comes from a human donor in good health. CDR3 sequence (DNA): TGTGCCAGCAGGAGGGGGATGACCTACGAGCAGTACTTC. Encoded protein: CASRRGMTYEQYF.